The present entry profiles one TCR beta chain with its context. The sample belongs to a study of blood T cell repertoires in COVID-19. Study-level background: Samples of COVID-19 (acute and convalescent) were obtained from the United States, Italy and Spain. In each case, the material was cDNA or gDNA derived from T cells, B-cell-depleted T cells, or PBMCs.

Study processing details: From reference gene primer amplification, estimates of nucleated cell counts were derived. Here immunoSEQ multiplex PCR was the method, and the copy in TCRdb shows in-frame clones only, minus some. V and J calls and clone size are those listed in that table; D and trimming were worked out from the DNA. This table has some 180,000 clones, more than 75% appearing once. The V gene lost 3 bases and the J gene lost 0 bases, with 9 bases spanning the gap. The CDR3 has 14 amino acids. Looked up from germline, CDR1 is SGHKS and CDR2 is YYEKEE (reference sequence). Sequencing was performed on peripheral blood. J is TRBJ1-1 and V is TRBV5-5; D is unclear. The receptor was isolated from a man aged 35 to 55 with active or convalescent COVID-19. The CDR3 protein is CASSYAGMNTEAFF. Written as DNA, the CDR3 is TGTGCCAGCAGCTACGCCGGGATGAACACTGAAGCTTTCTTT.